The TCR beta chain described here comes from a study of memory B cells and T cells in multiple sclerosis. Germline V CDR1 and CDR2: MNHEY, SVGAGI. This CDR3 is 14 amino acids long. V gave up 6 bases and J gave up 4 bases, with 15 bases separating them. The study, taken as a whole, reports: Compartments had unequal clone-set sizes, affecting shared clonotype counts.

TCRdb's table, derived via immunoSEQ multiplex PCR, lists solely in-frame clones and lacks some. The sample holds tens of thousands of clones, about 83% seen once. After stimulus-free culture, autoproliferating CFSE-dim and non-proliferating CFSE-high T cells were sequenced separately. Cultures began with about 50 million CFSE-labeled PBMCs, unstimulated for more than 6 days, with replicate wells pooled. PBMCs were labeled with 0.5 uM CFSE and cultured without exogenous stimuli. Comments on this clone: The antigen is not known.

This clonotype was sampled from a human donor with multiple sclerosis. Sequencing was performed on PBMCs from blood kept in culture. The chain carries TRBV6-5 and TRBJ1-1; tentative D call: TRBD1 (6 bases). CDR3: CASRTSMGATEAFF. CDR3 coding DNA: TGTGCCAGCAGGACGTCAATGGGGGCCACTGAAGCTTTCTTT.